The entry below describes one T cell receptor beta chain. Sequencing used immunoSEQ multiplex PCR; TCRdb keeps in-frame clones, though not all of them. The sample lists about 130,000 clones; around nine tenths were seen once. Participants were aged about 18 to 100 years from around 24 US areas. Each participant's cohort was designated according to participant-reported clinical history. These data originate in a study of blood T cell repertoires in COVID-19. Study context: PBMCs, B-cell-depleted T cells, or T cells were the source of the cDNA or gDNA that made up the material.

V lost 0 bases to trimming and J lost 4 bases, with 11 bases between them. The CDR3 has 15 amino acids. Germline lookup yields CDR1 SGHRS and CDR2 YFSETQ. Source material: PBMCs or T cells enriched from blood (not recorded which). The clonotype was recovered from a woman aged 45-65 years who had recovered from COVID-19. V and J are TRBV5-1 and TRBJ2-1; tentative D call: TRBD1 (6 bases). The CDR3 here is CASSLARGTYNEQFF. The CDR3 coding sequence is TGCGCCAGCAGCTTGGCCAGGGGTACGTACAATGAGCAGTTCTTC.